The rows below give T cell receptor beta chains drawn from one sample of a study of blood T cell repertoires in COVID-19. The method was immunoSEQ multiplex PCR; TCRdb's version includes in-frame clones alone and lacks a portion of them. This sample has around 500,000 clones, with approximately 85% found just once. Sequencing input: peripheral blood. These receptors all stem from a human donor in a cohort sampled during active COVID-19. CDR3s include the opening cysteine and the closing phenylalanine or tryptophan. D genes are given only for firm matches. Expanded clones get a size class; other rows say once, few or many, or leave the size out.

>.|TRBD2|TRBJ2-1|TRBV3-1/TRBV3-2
CASSLPGLADNEQFF
TGTGCCAGCAGTCTTCCGGGACTAGCGGACAATGAGCAGTTCTTC
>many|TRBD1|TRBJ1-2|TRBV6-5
CASSTGGIGYTF
TGTGCCAGCAGTACAGGGGGGATTGGCTACACCTTC
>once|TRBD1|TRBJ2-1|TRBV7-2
CAYRDRGLNEQFF
TGTGCCTATCGGGACAGGGGACTCAATGAGCAGTTCTTC
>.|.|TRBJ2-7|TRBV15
CATSRDRAAYEQYF
TGTGCCACCAGCAGAGACAGGGCAGCCTACGAGCAGTACTTC
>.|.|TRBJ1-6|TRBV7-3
CASSLDGGSDNSPLHF
TGTGCCAGCAGCCTTGATGGAGGATCTGATAATTCACCCCTCCACTTT
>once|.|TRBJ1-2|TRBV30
CACRLNYGYTF
TGTGCCTGCCGACTAAACTATGGCTACACCTTC
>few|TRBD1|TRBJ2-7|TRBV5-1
CASSLAQGASYEQYF
TGCGCCAGCAGCTTGGCACAGGGGGCCTCCTACGAGCAGTACTTC
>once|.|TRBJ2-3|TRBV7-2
CASSLDGPLDTQYF
TGTGCCAGCAGCTTAGATGGCCCTTTGGATACGCAGTATTTT
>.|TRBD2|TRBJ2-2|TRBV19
CASSIRGLAGGTGELFF
TGTGCCAGTAGTATCAGGGGACTAGCGGGAGGCACCGGGGAGCTGTTTTTT
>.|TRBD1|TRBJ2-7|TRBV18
CASSPYRTGGGLGEQYF
TGTGCCAGCTCACCATACCGGACAGGGGGCGGTCTGGGCGAGCAGTACTTC
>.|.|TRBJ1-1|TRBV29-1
CSPGLGDEAFF
TGCAGCCCTGGGCTCGGGGATGAAGCTTTCTTT
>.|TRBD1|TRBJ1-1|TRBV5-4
CASGMTGAGEAFF
TGTGCCAGCGGAATGACAGGGGCCGGGGAAGCTTTCTTT
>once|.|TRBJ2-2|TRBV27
CASSLEISNTGELFF
TGTGCCAGCAGTTTAGAGATCTCGAACACCGGGGAGCTGTTTTTT
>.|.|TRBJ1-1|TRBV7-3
CASSRYPTLDSPLLVGEAFF
TGTGCCAGCAGTCGATACCCCACATTGGACAGCCCTCTCCTGGTAGGTGAAGCTTTCTTT
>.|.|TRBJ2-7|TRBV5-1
CASSLEEGSEQYF
TGCGCCAGCAGCTTGGAAGAGGGCTCCGAGCAGTACTTC
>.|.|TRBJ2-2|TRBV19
CASSNRLENTGELFF
TGTGCCAGTAGTAATCGACTGGAGAACACCGGGGAGCTGTTTTTT
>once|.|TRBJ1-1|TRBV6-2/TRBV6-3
CASSRALTVNTEAFF
TGTGCCAGCAGTCGAGCCTTGACAGTGAACACTGAAGCTTTCTTT
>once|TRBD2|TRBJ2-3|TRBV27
CASSFPLVAGGPDTQYF
TGTGCCAGCAGTTTCCCGTTGGTAGCGGGAGGGCCAGATACGCAGTATTTT
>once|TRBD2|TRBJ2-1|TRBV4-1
CASSQVTSGKYNEQFF
TGCGCCAGCAGCCAAGTGACTAGCGGGAAATACAATGAGCAGTTCTTC
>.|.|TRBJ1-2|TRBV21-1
CASSKGATGSGYTF
TGTGCCAGCAGCAAAGGCGCTACAGGTTCGGGCTACACCTTC
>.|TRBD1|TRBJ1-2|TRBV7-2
CASSLSTGGIYGYTF
TGTGCCAGCAGCTTATCGACAGGGGGCATCTATGGCTACACCTTC
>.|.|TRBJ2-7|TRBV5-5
CASSRSGNRDLSEQYF
TGTGCCAGCAGCAGGAGCGGTAACAGGGACCTCTCCGAGCAGTACTTC
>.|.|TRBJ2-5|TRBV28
CASSILTGTQYF
TGTGCCAGCAGCATCCTTACAGGGACCCAGTACTTC
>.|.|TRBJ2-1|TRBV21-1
CASSKAGLRRLWQFF
TGTGCCAGCAGCAAAGCGGGACTGAGGAGGCTGTGGCAGTTCTTC
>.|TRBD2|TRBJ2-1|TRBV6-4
CASRVRPSGSYNEQFF
TGTGCCAGCAGAGTTAGACCTAGCGGCTCCTACAATGAGCAGTTCTTC
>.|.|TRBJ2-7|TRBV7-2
CASTKSRAAGYEQYF
TGTGCCAGTACGAAGAGCCGTGCGGCTGGCTACGAGCAGTACTTC
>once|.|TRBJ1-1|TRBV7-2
CASSPINVYTEAFF
TGTGCCAGCAGCCCCATCAATGTGTACACTGAAGCTTTCTTT
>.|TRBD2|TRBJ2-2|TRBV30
CACRGRGREDTGELFF
TGTGCCTGCAGAGGGCGGGGGAGAGAGGACACCGGGGAGCTGTTTTTT
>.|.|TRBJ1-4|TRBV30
CAWSAGATATNEKLFF
TGTGCCTGGAGTGCTGGGGCTACCGCAACTAATGAAAAACTGTTTTTT
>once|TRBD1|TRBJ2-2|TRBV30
CAWREQGTGELFF
TGTGCCTGGAGAGAACAGGGGACCGGGGAGCTGTTTTTT
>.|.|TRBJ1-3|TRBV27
CASSLRGGGNTIYF
TGTGCCAGCAGTCTCCGCGGGGGAGGAAACACCATATATTTT
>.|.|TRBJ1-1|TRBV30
CAWSFGEFRVMSNTEAFF
TGTGCCTGGAGCTTTGGAGAGTTCAGGGTCATGTCGAACACTGAAGCTTTCTTT
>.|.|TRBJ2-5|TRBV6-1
CASSEAFVAETQYF
TGTGCCAGCAGTGAAGCCTTTGTTGCGGAGACCCAGTACTTC
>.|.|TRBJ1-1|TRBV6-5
CASTGLRNTEAFF
TGTGCCAGCACGGGACTGAGAAACACTGAAGCTTTCTTT
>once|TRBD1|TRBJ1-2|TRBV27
CASRPTGANYGYTF
TGTGCCAGCAGGCCGACAGGGGCTAACTATGGCTACACCTTC
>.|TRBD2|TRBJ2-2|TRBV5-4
CASSFGTSGWNTGELFF
TGTGCCAGCAGCTTTGGGACTAGCGGGTGGAACACCGGGGAGCTGTTTTTT
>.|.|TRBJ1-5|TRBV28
CASQTGNQPQHF
TGTGCCAGTCAGACGGGGAATCAGCCCCAGCATTTT
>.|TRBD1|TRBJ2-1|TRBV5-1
CASSLAPGTVYNEQFF
TGCGCCAGCAGCTTGGCCCCCGGGACAGTCTACAATGAGCAGTTCTTC
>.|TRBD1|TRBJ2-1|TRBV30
CAWVRDRGYNEQFF
TGTGCCTGGGTCCGGGACAGGGGGTACAATGAGCAGTTCTTC
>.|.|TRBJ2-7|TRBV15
CATSKQTASYEQYF
TGTGCCACCAGCAAACAGACAGCGTCCTACGAGCAGTACTTC
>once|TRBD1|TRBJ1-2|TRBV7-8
CASSAKDRGQPNYGYTF
TGTGCCAGCAGCGCCAAGGACAGGGGGCAACCTAACTATGGCTACACCTTC
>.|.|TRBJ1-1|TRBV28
CASSSRGLGAFF
TGTGCCAGCAGTTCTCGGGGGTTAGGAGCTTTCTTT
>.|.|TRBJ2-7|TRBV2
CASSVGVAASYEQYF
TGTGCCAGCAGTGTCGGTGTTGCGGCCTCCTACGAGCAGTACTTC
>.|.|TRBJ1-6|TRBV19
CASHREGYNSPLHF
TGTGCCAGCCACAGGGAAGGCTATAATTCACCCCTCCACTTT
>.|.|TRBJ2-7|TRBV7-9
CASSPRTAQTLYEQYF
TGTGCCAGCAGCCCGAGGACAGCTCAAACCCTCTACGAGCAGTACTTC
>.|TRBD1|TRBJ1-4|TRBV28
CASSPPRDRVEKLFF
TGTGCCAGCAGCCCCCCCAGGGACAGGGTTGAAAAACTGTTTTTT
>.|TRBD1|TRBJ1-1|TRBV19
CASRLGTGNLNTEAFF
TGTGCCAGTAGATTGGGGACAGGGAATTTGAACACTGAAGCTTTCTTT
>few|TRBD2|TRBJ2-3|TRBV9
CASTMGLGLTDTQYF
TGTGCCAGCACCATGGGACTAGGGTTAACAGATACGCAGTATTTT